Shown below are 32 T cell receptor beta chains from a single sample sequenced in a study of blood T cell repertoires in COVID-19. The assay was immunoSEQ multiplex PCR, and TCRdb's table has in-frame clones only and misses some. The sample has more than 200,000 clones, 84% seen once. Sequencing used PBMCs or T cells enriched from blood (not recorded which). Receptors were obtained from a man aged 55 to 70 who had recovered from COVID-19.

The V call is TRBV6-5, the J call TRBJ1-1; the D is unclear. Deletions cut 2 bases from V and 0 bases from J, with 10 bases between. Germline V gene sequence: CDR1 MNHEY, CDR2 SVGAGI. CDR3 length: 15 residues. In nucleotides, the CDR3 is TGTGCCAGCAGTTACGGTCCAGTTTTGAACACTGAAGCTTTCTTT. Protein sequence: CASSYGPVLNTEAFF.

V usage is TRBV5-1 and J usage is TRBJ1-1; tentatively, D is TRBD1 (6 bases). The CDR3 extends over 15 amino acids. Germline CDR1 is SGHRS and CDR2 is YFSETQ. V lost 0 bases, J lost 1 base, and 10 bases lay in between. CDR3 nucleotides: TGCGCCAGCAGCTTGGATGGGGGCTCGAACACTGAAGCTTTCTTT. It specifies CASSLDGGSNTEAFF.

The chain recombines TRBV7-9 with TRBJ2-5; TRBD1 agrees at 7 bases. Germline CDR1 and CDR2: SEHNR and FQNEAQ (reference sequence). The junction had 3 bases not matched to a gene; V was cut back by 1 base and J by 1 base. This CDR3 region has 15 residues. The DNA of the CDR3 is TGTGCCAGCAGCTTAGACAGGGGAATCCAAGAGACCCAGTACTTC. Its translation is CASSLDRGIQETQYF. The complete variable domain, with remaining parts taken from reference TRBV7-9 and TRBJ2-5, reads DTGVSQNPRHKITKRGQNVTFRCDPISEHNRLYWYRQTLGQGPEFLTYFQNEAQLEKSRLLSDRFSAERPKGSFSTLEIQRTEQGDSAMYLCASSLDRGIQETQYFGPGTRLLVL.

The chain links TRBV7-8 to TRBJ2-1; 10 bases fit TRBD2. With 4 bases clipped from V and 0 bases from J, the junction kept 3 bases outside the gene matches. The V gene's germline CDR1 is SGHVS and CDR2 FQNEAQ. The length of the CDR3 is 16 residues. CDR3 DNA: TGTGCCAGCAGCTCTAGCGGGGGCGGCTCCTACAATGAGCAGTTCTTC. The encoded protein is CASSSSGGGSYNEQFF.

V is TRBV4-3 and J is TRBJ2-5, with TRBD2 matching over 9 bases. In germline, CDR1 is LGHNA, CDR2 YSLEER. J was trimmed by 0 bases and V by 0 bases; bases with no gene match: 11. This CDR3 comprises 19 residues. The CDR3 loop reads CASSQDWASGETYQETQYF. The CDR3 DNA sequence: TGCGCCAGCAGCCAAGATTGGGCTAGCGGGGAAACGTACCAAGAGACCCAGTACTTC.

This chain joins TRBV4-3 and TRBJ1-5; no definite D call. Germline-derived CDR1 and CDR2 are LGHNA and YSLEER. V lost 0 bases, J lost 2 bases, and 14 bases lay in between. This CDR3 contains 17 residues. CDR3 coding DNA: TGCGCCAGCAGCCAAGACTTGGGGAGGAATGGCAATCAGCCCCAGCATTTT. It codes for CASSQDLGRNGNQPQHF.

The V call is TRBV18, the J call TRBJ2-5; maybe TRBD2 (6 bases). Trimming shortened V by 0 bases and J by 4 bases, and 12 bases separated the two germline ends. The CDR3 totals 15 residues. Germline CDR1 and CDR2: KGHSH and LQKENI. The CDR3 bases are TGTGCCAGCTCACCACCAGGAGGGTTGGGAGAGACCCAGTACTTC. Its translation is CASSPPGGLGETQYF.

The chain has TRBV11-3 and TRBJ2-2; the match to TRBD1 covers 8 bases. This CDR3 region has 15 residues. Germline assignment: CDR1 SGHNT and CDR2 YENEEA. Trimming took 6 bases from V and 1 from J; bases not matched to a gene: 4. CDR3 region: CASRTGTGNTGELFF. CDR3 nucleotides: TGTGCCAGCAGGACCGGGACAGGGAACACCGGGGAGCTGTTTTTT.

This clone showed up just once. The V and J genes are TRBV30 and TRBJ2-3; maybe TRBD2 (5 bases). The V gene lost 3 bases and the J gene lost 6 bases, with 13 bases spanning the gap. From germline, CDR1 is GTSNPN and CDR2 SVGIG (reference sequence). The CDR3 spans 13 residues. The CDR3 region is CAWRAGLADTQYF. The CDR3 nucleotides read TGTGCCTGGAGGGCCGGACTGGCTGATACGCAGTATTTT.

V usage is TRBV11-1 and J usage is TRBJ2-3; a weak D match, TRBD1 (7 bases). V dropped 3 bases and J dropped 6 bases, with 16 bases sitting between them. This CDR3 is 15 amino acids long. From germline, CDR1 is SGHAT and CDR2 FQDESV (reference sequence). Here the CDR3 DNA reads TGTGCCAGCAGCTTTTCAGGGGGGCCTGTCGATACGCAGTATTTT. It is translated as CASSFSGGPVDTQYF.

The chain has TRBV5-6 and TRBJ1-1; 7 nucleotides align to TRBD1. V lost 0 bases, J lost 10 bases, and 3 bases stayed unmatched. The CDR3 has 12 residues. Germline V gene sequence: CDR1 SGHDT, CDR2 YYEEEE. Here the CDR3 reads CASSLVGTVAFF. CDR3 in DNA: TGTGCCAGCAGCTTGGTAGGGACAGTAGCTTTCTTT.

This clone was counted a single time. The CDR3 reads CASSQDLQGRETQYF. The CDR3 DNA follows: TGCGCCAGCAGCCAAGACTTGCAGGGGCGGGAGACCCAGTACTTC. The V and J genes are TRBV4-3 and TRBJ2-5; tentatively, D is TRBD1 (6 bases). The CDR3 totals 15 residues. Germline V gene sequence: CDR1 LGHNA, CDR2 YSLEER. The germline V and J ends were trimmed by 0 bases and 5 bases, with 13 bases remaining between them.

The genes are TRBV9 and TRBJ1-4; D remains ambiguous. The V gene's germline CDR1 is SGDLS and CDR2 YYNGEE. This CDR3 is built from 15 residues. V shed 0 bases and J shed 4 bases, with 10 bases lying between them. CDR3 DNA sequence: TGTGCCAGCAGCGTAGGGGTAGGAGTTAATGAAAAACTGTTTTTT. Translating it yields CASSVGVGVNEKLFF. Full variable domain (remainder filled in from reference TRBV9 and TRBJ1-4): DSGVTQTPKHLITATGQRVTLRCSPRSGDLSVYWYQQSLDQGLQFLIQYYNGEERAKGNILERFSAQQFPDLHSELNLSSLELGDSALYFCASSVGVGVNEKLFFGSGTQLSVL.

J is TRBJ1-6 and V is TRBV5-6, with D hard to call. CDR3 length equals 15 residues. Per germline, CDR1 SGHDT and CDR2 YYEEEE. V was cut by 3 bases and J by 9 bases, with 16 bases left in between. The chain's CDR3 is CASSSGPGGISPLHF. DNA of the CDR3: TGTGCCAGCAGCTCAGGACCGGGAGGGATTTCACCCCTCCACTTT.

The chain links TRBV4-3 to TRBJ2-7; D possibly corresponds to TRBD1 (5 bases). Germline-derived CDR1 and CDR2 are LGHNA and YSLEER. Trimming left V 3 bases short and J 3 bases short, with 9 bases between. This CDR3 spans 13 amino acids. This CDR3 reads CASSQRTNYEQYF. CDR3 nucleotide sequence: TGCGCCAGCAGCCAGAGGACAAACTACGAGCAGTACTTC.

The rearrangement links TRBV28 to TRBJ2-5; D gene unclear. There are 14 residues in the CDR3. Germline V gene lookup returns CDR1 MDHEN and CDR2 SYDVKM. V lost 1 base to trimming and J lost 3 bases, with 9 bases between them. The CDR3: CASSLYVRKETQYF. In nucleotides, the CDR3 is TGTGCCAGCAGTTTATATGTCAGGAAAGAGACCCAGTACTTC.

J is TRBJ2-2 and V is TRBV11-3, with TRBD1 as a possible D gene (6 bases). There are 16 residues in the CDR3. Trimming cost V 5 bases and J 2 bases, with 15 bases left between them. Germline CDR1 SGHNT, CDR2 YENEEA. As DNA, the CDR3 is TGTGCCAGCAGCCCCGGGACACCGGTAAACACCGGGGAGCTGTTTTTT. Its protein is CASSPGTPVNTGELFF. The variable domain in full, completed from reference TRBV11-3 and TRBJ2-2, reads EAGVVQSPRYKIIEKKQPVAFWCNPISGHNTLYWYLQNLGQGPELLIRYENEEAVDDSQLPKDRFSAERLKGVDSTLKIQPAELGDSAVYLCASSPGTPVNTGELFFGEGSRLTVL.

This clone appeared a single time. The CDR3 region has the DNA TGTGCCAGTAGTATAACAGGGGTGGGAGATACGCAGTATTTT. This sequence encodes CASSITGVGDTQYF. V is TRBV19 and J is TRBJ2-3, with 7 nucleotides matching TRBD1. The CDR3 loop spans 14 amino acids. Germline CDR1 LNHDA, CDR2 SQIVND (reference sequence). V trimming: 2 bases; J trimming: 5 bases; junction bases outside the gene matches: 4. The whole variable domain, remainder taken from reference TRBV19 and TRBJ2-3, is DGGITQSPKYLFRKEGQNVTLSCEQNLNHDAMYWYRQDPGQGLRLIYYSQIVNDFQKGDIAEGYSVSREKKESFPLTVTSAQKNPTAFYLCASSITGVGDTQYFGPGTRLTVL.

The CDR3 loop reads CASSPRQGFEKLFF. For the CDR3, the DNA is TGTGCCAGCAGCCCCCGCCAGGGCTTCGAAAAACTGTTTTTT. V is TRBV3-1 (or the pseudogene TRBV3-2) and J is TRBJ1-4; TRBD1 is a possible D gene (5 bases). V lost 4 bases and J lost 8, with 14 bases in between. The CDR3 runs to 14 residues. Germline CDR1 reads LGHDT; CDR2 reads YNNKEL (reference sequence).

This chain joins TRBV5-1 and TRBJ1-2; D remains ambiguous. The V gene's germline CDR1 is SGHRS and CDR2 YFSETQ. V dropped 0 bases and J dropped 3 bases, with 15 bases sitting between them. The length of the CDR3 is 16 residues. The DNA for the CDR3 is TGCGCCAGCAGCTTGGCCCTAGGATCCGATCACTATGGCTACACCTTC. Its translation is CASSLALGSDHYGYTF. The variable domain in full, with the rest retrieved from reference TRBV5-1 and TRBJ1-2, is KAGVTQTPRYLIKTRGQQVTLSCSPISGHRSVSWYQQTPGQGLQFLFEYFSETQRNKGNFPGRFSGRQFSNSRSEMNVSTLELGDSALYLCASSLALGSDHYGYTFGSGTRLTVV.

This clone was counted between two and nine times. This chain uses TRBV5-4 with TRBJ1-6; maybe TRBD1 (6 bases). Germline loops: CDR1 SGHNT, CDR2 YYREEE (reference sequence). This CDR3 region has 13 residues. V gave up 4 bases and J gave up 13 bases, with 15 bases separating them. In DNA form, the CDR3 reads TGTGCCAGCAGCGGGGACATCGGTTCGCCCCTCCACTTT. This sequence encodes CASSGDIGSPLHF.

This clone was detected once. The rearrangement joins TRBV3-1 (or the pseudogene TRBV3-2) to TRBJ2-5, with TRBD1 matching over 7 bases. Germline CDR1 and CDR2: LGHDT and YNNKEL (reference sequence). The trim removed 0 bases at V and 1 base at J, leaving 2 bases unmatched. The CDR3 has 15 amino acids. CDR3 DNA: TGTGCCAGCAGCCAAGACGACAGGGCCCAAGAGACCCAGTACTTC. Protein sequence: CASSQDDRAQETQYF.

This chain connects TRBV6-5 to TRBJ2-7, with D perhaps matching TRBD1 (6 bases). The CDR3 has 15 residues. V dropped 0 bases and J dropped 4 bases, with 13 bases sitting between them. CDR1 MNHEY and CDR2 SVGAGI come from the germline V gene. CDR3 residues: CASSYSRGIAYEQYF. CDR3 DNA: TGTGCCAGCAGTTACTCCAGGGGCATTGCTTACGAGCAGTACTTC.

As to this clone: In the same sample, other DNA sequences code for this CDR3. The rearrangement links TRBV18 to TRBJ1-2; D is ambiguous. The V and J ends lost 3 bases and 5 bases respectively, with 7 bases between them. The V gene's germline CDR1 is KGHSH and CDR2 LQKENI. This CDR3 has 12 amino acids. In DNA form, the CDR3 reads TGTGCCAGCTCACCGGCCAATTATGGCTACACCTTC. The encoded protein is CASSPANYGYTF.

CDR3 residues: CASSLSGTRKNIQYF. In DNA, the CDR3 is TGTGCCAGCAGCCTATCCGGGACACGCAAAAACATTCAGTACTTC. The chain employs TRBV5-4 and TRBJ2-4; D may be TRBD1 (6 bases). V lost 4 bases, J lost 3 bases, and 14 bases lay in between. The germline CDR1 and CDR2 sequences are SGHNT and YYREEE (reference sequence). The CDR3 length is 15 residues. The variable domain in full, completed from reference TRBV5-4 and TRBJ2-4, reads ETGVTQSPTHLIKTRGQQVTLRCSSQSGHNTVSWYQQALGQGPQFIFQYYREEENGRGNFPPRFSGLQFPNYSSELNVNALELDDSALYLCASSLSGTRKNIQYFGAGTRLSVL.

V gene TRBV12-3 or TRBV12-4 combines with J gene TRBJ1-2; D not resolved. Trimming took 6 bases from V and 8 from J, leaving 16 bases between them. The CDR3 sequence is 13 residues long. The CDR3 DNA reads TGTGCCAGCAGCGCCACAGCGGTGGGCGGCTACACCTTC. The encoded protein is CASSATAVGGYTF.

The chain employs TRBV6-6 and TRBJ1-2; no clear D. CDR3 length equals 14 residues. V was trimmed by 6 bases and J by 4 bases, leaving 15 bases between them. Germline lookup yields CDR1 MNHNY and CDR2 SVGAGI (reference sequence). The CDR3 coding sequence is TGTGCCAGCAGACGATCGCGCGAGGGCTATGGCTACACCTTC. Protein sequence: CASRRSREGYGYTF.

This clone appeared a few times. This chain uses TRBV11-2 with TRBJ1-3; possibly TRBD1 for D (6 bases). This CDR3 is built from 15 residues. The germline V and J ends were trimmed by 4 bases and 4 bases, with 14 bases remaining between them. Germline V lookup: CDR1 SGHAT, CDR2 FQNNGV. CDR3 bases: TGTGCCAGCAGCTCCAATTCAGGGGCCGGAAACACCATATATTTT. As protein: CASSSNSGAGNTIYF. Variable domain in full (rest from reference TRBV11-2 and TRBJ1-3): EAGVAQSPRYKIIEKRQSVAFWCNPISGHATLYWYQQILGQGPKLLIQFQNNGVVDDSQLPKDRFSAERLKGVDSTLKIQPAKLEDSAVYLCASSSNSGAGNTIYFGEGSWLTVV.

The V call is TRBV18, the J call TRBJ1-2; possibly TRBD1 for D (5 bases). The CDR3 spans 14 residues. Trimming removed 9 bases at V and 3 bases at J, with 17 bases between. Germline V gene data show CDR1 as KGHSH and CDR2 as LQKENI. CDR3 amino acids: CARLPTGDDYGYTF. The CDR3 nucleotides are TGTGCCAGACTCCCAACAGGCGACGACTATGGCTACACCTTC.

This clone appeared a few times. The chain's CDR3 is CASSLRTGVYEQYF. CDR3 nucleotide sequence: TGTGCCAGTAGTCTTAGGACAGGGGTCTACGAGCAGTACTTC. The V call is TRBV19, the J call TRBJ2-7; 9 bases map to TRBD1. The junction had 5 bases not matched to a gene; V was cut back by 5 bases and J by 3 bases. The germline CDR1 and CDR2 sequences are LNHDA and SQIVND (reference sequence). This CDR3 has 14 residues.

V gene TRBV4-3 combines with J gene TRBJ2-4; D possibly corresponds to TRBD1 (5 bases). This CDR3 comprises 15 residues. CDR1 and CDR2 (germline): LGHNA, YSLEER. V gave up 0 bases and J gave up 3 bases, with 9 bases separating them. The CDR3 loop is CASSQDLDSKNIQYF. The CDR3 coding sequence is TGCGCCAGCAGCCAAGATCTCGACAGCAAAAACATTCAGTACTTC.

This clone was counted only a few times. This CDR3 is CASSGQGENEQYF. The DNA for the CDR3 is TGTGCCAGCAGTGGACAGGGGGAGAACGAGCAGTACTTC. V and J are TRBV2 and TRBJ2-7; TRBD1 matches 9 bases. CDR3 length: 13 amino acids. Germline CDR1 reads SNHLY; CDR2 reads FYNNEI. The J segment lost 5 bases and the V segment lost 4 bases, leaving 3 bases of the junction unmatched.